Following are 13 T cell receptor beta chains from one sample sequenced in a study of T cell repertoires in cytomegalovirus infection. TCRdb used MiXCR to reprocess the reads, holding one entry per CDR3 protein. The sample holds some 500,000 distinct CDR3 sequences; around 30% are singletons and the top ten take 15% to 20%. No antigens are known for them. The sample consisted of cultured PBMCs, taken from culture after CMV antigen stimulation. The source is a human donor in good health (CMV status not recorded). Some clones in this sample may be carry-over from other donors' samples.

The chain combines TRBV29-1 with TRBJ2-2; 14 nucleotides align to TRBD2. The CDR3 sequence is 15 residues long. V was pared by 4 bases and J by 7 bases, with 5 bases of the junction left unmatched. Germline V gene data show CDR1 as SQVTM and CDR2 as ANQGSEA. CDR3 in amino acids: CSVAGLAGGDGELFF. In DNA form, the CDR3 reads TGCAGCGTTGCTGGACTAGCGGGGGGCGACGGGGAGCTGTTTTTT.

There are a few counts of this clonotype. This chain joins TRBV18 and TRBJ2-5, with TRBD2 matching over 12 bases. The trim removed 0 bases at V and 7 bases at J, leaving 6 bases unmatched. Germline lookup yields CDR1 KGHSH and CDR2 LQKENI. The CDR3 sequence is 16 residues long. The CDR3 sequence: CASSPPGTSGSATQYF. The CDR3 DNA reads TGTGCCAGCTCACCACCCGGGACTAGCGGGTCCGCGACCCAGTACTTC.

This clonotype was counted between two and nine times. This chain connects TRBV2 to TRBJ2-2, with 9 bases fitting TRBD1. After removal of 4 bases from V and 2 bases from J, the junction contained 2 bases not matched to a gene. The CDR3 runs to 15 residues. The V gene's germline CDR1 is SNHLY and CDR2 FYNNEI. The CDR3 loop reads CASSGTGVNTGELFF. DNA of the CDR3: TGTGCCAGCAGTGGGACAGGGGTAAACACCGGGGAGCTGTTTTTT.

The table lists this clonotype with many counts. V usage is TRBV12-3 or TRBV12-4 and J usage is TRBJ2-5; TRBD1 matches 7 bases. V dropped 5 bases and J dropped 0; count of bases not matched to a gene: 15. The CDR3 has 18 residues. CDR3 region: CASSLTIGQGENQETQYF. The CDR3, as DNA: TGTGCCAGCAGTCTAACGATAGGGCAGGGGGAGAACCAAGAGACCCAGTACTTC.

The genes are TRBV19 and TRBJ2-1; 8 bases match TRBD2. The V gene's germline CDR1 is LNHDA and CDR2 SQIVND (reference sequence). This CDR3 comprises 14 residues. V dropped 3 bases and J dropped 7; count of bases not matched to a gene: 5. The CDR3 loop reads CASSMALAGNEQFF. CDR3 nucleotide sequence: TGTGCCAGTAGTATGGCTCTAGCGGGTAATGAGCAGTTCTTC.

This clonotype turned up a few times. The J gene is TRBJ2-1, the V gene TRBV12-3 or TRBV12-4; 7 nucleotides line up with TRBD2. After removal of 7 bases from V and 3 bases from J, the junction contained 6 bases not matched to a gene. This CDR3 spans 14 amino acids. CDR3 coding DNA: TGTGCCAGCATCCTTTGGGACTACTACAATGAGCAGTTCTTC. It codes for CASILWDYYNEQFF.

Concerning this clonotype: This likely comes from a read error, as the CDR3 has no conserved phenylalanine or tryptophan at its end. The rearrangement joins TRBV11-2 to TRBJ2-1, with 11 bases that match TRBD2. The junction had 5 bases not matched to a gene; V was cut back by 5 bases and J by 5 bases. The germline V gene has CDR1 SGHAT and CDR2 FQNNGV. The CDR3 length is 15 residues. Here the CDR3 DNA reads TGTGCCAGCAGCATACTAGCGGGAGAGAACAATGAGCAGTTCGTC. Protein product: CASSILAGENNEQFV.

The CDR3, as DNA: TGTGCCAGCAGCGCCGCCAGGATACAAGAGACCCAGTACTTC. Amino acid sequence: CASSAARIQETQYF. The J gene is TRBJ2-5, the V gene TRBV7-2; D unclear. Germline CDR1 is SGHTA and CDR2 is FQGNSA. Trimming took off 5 bases at V and 2 bases at J, with 12 bases between the two ends. CDR3 size: 14 residues.

The chain uses TRBV6-2 or TRBV6-3 and TRBJ2-5; D possibly corresponds to TRBD2 (6 bases). Looked up from germline, CDR1 is MNHEY and CDR2 is SVGEGT. The germline V and J ends were trimmed by 4 bases and 7 bases, with 16 bases remaining between them. The CDR3 length is 14 residues. The CDR3 DNA follows: TGTGCCAGCAGTTCCCCGGGACTCTTACGGACCCAGTACTTC. Residues: CASSSPGLLRTQYF.

The chain uses TRBV20-1 and TRBJ2-5; 8 nucleotides match TRBD1. This CDR3 region has 13 residues. The J segment lost 5 bases and the V segment lost 3 bases, leaving 5 bases of the junction unmatched. Germline-derived CDR1 and CDR2 are DFQATT and SNEGSKA (reference sequence). The CDR3 sequence is CSASKQGDETQYF. The CDR3 DNA follows: TGCAGTGCTAGCAAACAGGGGGACGAGACCCAGTACTTC.

The chain couples TRBV19 to TRBJ2-4, with TRBD2 matching 10 bases. The V gene's germline CDR1 is LNHDA and CDR2 SQIVND (reference sequence). The CDR3 loop spans 15 amino acids. Losses at the gene ends were 11 bases for V and 8 bases for J; bases not matched to a gene: 15. The CDR3 spells CASLEREGLKDIQYF. The CDR3, as DNA: TGTGCCTCCTTGGAGCGGGAGGGCCTAAAGGACATTCAGTACTTC.

The V call is TRBV11-2, the J call TRBJ1-4; D perhaps matches TRBD1 (5 bases). The V and J ends lost 5 bases and 4 bases respectively, with 11 bases between them. This CDR3 spans 14 amino acids. Germline CDR1 reads SGHAT; CDR2 reads FQNNGV. The CDR3 region has the DNA TGTGCCAGCAGCCCGAGACAGAGTAATGAAAAACTGTTTTTT. Translation: CASSPRQSNEKLFF.

CDR3 sequence (DNA): TGTGCCATCAGTGAAAGGGAGAACACAGATACGCAGTATTTT. Residues: CAISERENTDTQYF. The chain has TRBV10-3 and TRBJ2-3, with D possibly being TRBD2 (5 bases). Trimming took off 3 bases at V and 2 bases at J, with 9 bases between the two ends. The CDR3 contains 14 residues. Germline V gene lookup returns CDR1 ENHRY and CDR2 SYGVKD.